Below are 17 T cell receptor beta chains sequenced from a single sample in a study of blood T cell repertoires in COVID-19. Repertoires were generated with immunoSEQ multiplex PCR, while TCRdb's copy carries only in-frame clones and drops some. In the table there are over 30,000 clones, 75% to 90% of which are singletons. Sequencing was done on a sample of peripheral blood. Receptor source: a woman over 75 with active or convalescent COVID-19.

The genes are TRBV24-1 and TRBJ2-3; D call uncertain. The CDR3 consists of 13 residues. In germline, CDR1 is KGHDR, CDR2 SFDVKD. Trimming removed 4 bases at V and 2 bases at J, with 6 bases between. The CDR3 protein is CATSDTNTDTQYF. DNA of the CDR3: TGTGCCACCAGTGACACAAACACAGATACGCAGTATTTT.

V usage is TRBV5-1 and J usage is TRBJ2-7; 7 bases map to TRBD1. Losses at the gene ends were 3 bases for V and 5 bases for J; bases not matched to a gene: 11. This CDR3 has 15 residues. CDR1 is SGHRS and CDR2 is YFSETQ in the germline V gene. CDR3 region: CASSSGTVNVHEQYF. In DNA, the CDR3 is TGCGCCAGCAGCTCCGGGACAGTGAACGTACACGAGCAGTACTTC. The complete variable domain, with remaining parts taken from reference TRBV5-1 and TRBJ2-7, reads KAGVTQTPRYLIKTRGQQVTLSCSPISGHRSVSWYQQTPGQGLQFLFEYFSETQRNKGNFPGRFSGRQFSNSRSEMNVSTLELGDSALYLCASSSGTVNVHEQYFGPGTRLTVT.

The rearrangement uses TRBV12-3 or TRBV12-4 and TRBJ1-2; D not certain. The CDR3 spans 12 residues. Trimming took off 5 bases at V and 4 bases at J, with 8 bases between the two ends. The DNA for the CDR3 is TGTGCCAGCAGTCCGGGGTTCTATGGCTACACCTTC. Residues: CASSPGFYGYTF.

The CDR3 sequence: CASSLVGGRYEQYF. The CDR3 bases are TGCGCCAGCAGCTTGGTAGGGGGCAGGTACGAGCAGTACTTC. The chain carries TRBV5-1 and TRBJ2-7; 7 positions agree with TRBD1. The CDR3 contains 14 residues. V lost 0 bases, J lost 4 bases, and 4 bases stayed unmatched. The V gene's germline CDR1 is SGHRS and CDR2 YFSETQ.

The chain is built from TRBV25-1 and TRBJ1-6; D is uncertain. V was clipped by 1 base and J by 6 bases, with 13 bases between them. This CDR3 has 16 residues. Germline V CDR1 and CDR2: MGHDK, SYGVNS. CDR3 sequence: CASSESRGVSNSPLHF. DNA for the CDR3: TGTGCCAGCAGTGAATCTCGGGGAGTCAGTAATTCACCCCTCCACTTT.

The chain carries TRBV3-1 (or the pseudogene TRBV3-2) and TRBJ2-5, with TRBD1 identical over 7 bases. This CDR3 has 14 residues. The trim removed 5 bases at V and 4 bases at J, leaving 7 bases unmatched. From germline, CDR1 is LGHDT and CDR2 YNNKEL (reference sequence). The chain's CDR3 is CASSNRQGRETQYF. The DNA for the CDR3 is TGTGCCAGCAGCAATCGACAGGGTCGAGAGACCCAGTACTTC.

This clone was detected a few times. This chain joins TRBV5-1 and TRBJ2-1; unclear D gene. The germline V gene has CDR1 SGHRS and CDR2 YFSETQ. The length of the CDR3 is 16 residues. The V end lost 4 bases, the J end lost 1 base, and 15 bases lay between the germline ends. Here the CDR3 DNA reads TGCGCCAGCAGCCCGAAAATAGGAGAGTCCTACAATGAGCAGTTCTTC. Its translation: CASSPKIGESYNEQFF.

This chain joins TRBV5-4 and TRBJ2-1; tentatively, D is TRBD2 (5 bases). Trimming pared 4 bases from V and 8 bases from J, leaving 22 bases between. The CDR3 is made up of 16 amino acids. Germline values: CDR1 SGHNT, CDR2 YYREEE (reference sequence). The CDR3 loop is CASSIYRTGVGDEQFF. CDR3 sequence (DNA): TGTGCCAGCAGCATTTACAGAACCGGGGTCGGGGATGAGCAGTTCTTC.

The chain has TRBV19 and TRBJ2-1, with 8 positions matching TRBD2. Germline trimming cut 7 bases from V and 7 bases from J; bases unmatched to any gene: 6. The CDR3 totals 13 residues. Germline V lookup: CDR1 LNHDA, CDR2 SQIVND (reference sequence). CDR3 DNA sequence: TGTGCCAGTACCAGCGGGGGTATAAATGAGCAGTTCTTC. Its protein product is CASTSGGINEQFF.

In this sample, this clone is medium-sized. This CDR3 is also generated by other DNA sequences in the sample. The J gene is TRBJ2-6, the V gene TRBV2, with no clear D. The CDR3 runs to 14 residues. V was clipped by 6 bases and J by 4 bases, with 10 bases between them. Germline V gene data show CDR1 as SNHLY and CDR2 as FYNNEI. DNA for the CDR3: TGTGCCAGCAGGTCTGGGCTGGGGGCCAACGTCCTGACTTTC. Protein product: CASRSGLGANVLTF.

This clone was observed a single time. The V and J genes are TRBV3-1 (or the pseudogene TRBV3-2) and TRBJ2-7; 7 bases align to TRBD2. Germline CDR1 reads LGHDT; CDR2 reads YNNKEL (reference sequence). The CDR3 contains 13 residues. V trimming: 4 bases; J trimming: 1 base; junction bases outside the gene matches: 1. The CDR3 region has the DNA TGTGCCAGCAGCCGGACTAGATCCTACGAGCAGTACTTC. Translating it yields CASSRTRSYEQYF.

The chain combines TRBV4-1 with TRBJ1-2; no firm D call. Looked up from germline, CDR1 is MGHRA and CDR2 is YSYEKL. The V gene lost 2 bases and the J gene lost 7 bases, with 17 bases spanning the gap. This CDR3 contains 15 residues. The DNA of the CDR3 is TGCGCCAGCAGCCAAAGCCCAGTCGGGTTTTCTGGCTACACCTTC. Residues: CASSQSPVGFSGYTF.

This clone is a singleton in its sample. The chain recombines TRBV25-1 with TRBJ2-1; 9 positions match TRBD2. Germline-derived CDR1 and CDR2 are MGHDK and SYGVNS. CDR3 length: 16 residues. After removal of 2 bases from V and 0 bases from J, the junction contained 2 bases not matched to a gene. The DNA of the CDR3 is TGTGCCAGCAGTGAAAAAGCGGGGGGCTCCTACAATGAGCAGTTCTTC. Protein: CASSEKAGGSYNEQFF.

V usage is TRBV2 and J usage is TRBJ1-2, with D unresolved. The CDR3 is 12 residues long. Germline-derived CDR1 and CDR2 are SNHLY and FYNNEI. The ends were cut back, 6 bases at V and 3 bases at J, with 8 bases in the middle. The chain's CDR3 is CASSYRDYGYTF. In DNA form, the CDR3 reads TGTGCCAGCAGCTACAGAGACTATGGCTACACCTTC.

About this clone itself: One junction end disagrees with the germline gene, perhaps due to a read error. The CDR3 protein is CTSSQDLQGGRTQYF. CDR3 nucleotide sequence: TGTACCAGCAGCCAAGACCTACAGGGCGGGAGGACCCAGTACTTC. The chain is built from TRBV3-1 (or the pseudogene TRBV3-2) and TRBJ2-5; possibly TRBD2 for D (7 bases). This CDR3 is built from 15 residues. Germline CDR1 and CDR2: LGHDT and YNNKEL (reference sequence).

The DNA for the CDR3 is TGTGCCAGCAGGGGAGGAACGGAATCACCCCTCCACTTT. It codes for CASRGGTESPLHF. V gene TRBV2 combines with J gene TRBJ1-6; no definite D call. The CDR3 is 13 residues long. V was trimmed by 6 bases and J by 10 bases, leaving 13 bases between them. Germline V CDR1 and CDR2: SNHLY, FYNNEI.

For the CDR3, the DNA is TGTGCCAGCAGCGCGGGAGATATCGGGTCCATGCGCTACACCTTC. Translated, it gives CASSAGDIGSMRYTF. V and J are TRBV5-8 and TRBJ1-2; D is undetermined. V lost 4 bases and J 9 bases, leaving 22 bases between the germline ends. The germline V gene has CDR1 SGHTS and CDR2 YDEGEE. This CDR3 has 15 residues.